A single sample is the source of the 7 T cell receptor beta chains below, sequenced in a study of blood T cell repertoires in COVID-19. TCRdb's copy holds only in-frame clones and misses some; the assay was immunoSEQ multiplex PCR. Here the sample spans fewer than 350,000 clones, more than 70% being singletons. Sequences were obtained from peripheral blood. Receptors were obtained from a woman aged 55-69 years with COVID-19, enrolled during active disease.

The V gene is TRBV18, the J gene TRBJ2-3, with TRBD2 identical over 7 bases. Germline CDR1 KGHSH, CDR2 LQKENI. The J segment lost 6 bases and the V segment lost 3 bases, leaving 15 bases of the junction unmatched. The CDR3 runs to 17 residues. The CDR3 is CASSPDELRGRGDTQYF. The CDR3 DNA reads as TGTGCCAGCTCACCCGACGAGTTGCGGGGGAGAGGTGATACGCAGTATTTT.

The V gene is TRBV6-5, the J gene TRBJ1-1; D possibly corresponds to TRBD1 (6 bases). The CDR3 runs to 15 residues. V lost 0 bases, J lost 0 bases, and 8 bases lay in between. The germline V gene encodes CDR1 MNHEY and CDR2 SVGAGI. CDR3 loop: CASSYSNRVNTEAFF. CDR3 sequence (DNA): TGTGCCAGCAGTTACTCGAACAGGGTGAACACTGAAGCTTTCTTT.

The J gene is TRBJ2-1, the V gene TRBV5-1; D might be TRBD1 (5 bases). Germline V lookup: CDR1 SGHRS, CDR2 YFSETQ. Trimming took 5 bases from V and 9 from J, leaving 9 bases between them. The CDR3 is 11 amino acids. This CDR3 reads CASSQGREQFF. In nucleotides, the CDR3 is TGCGCCAGCAGTCAGGGCCGTGAGCAGTTCTTC.

The rearrangement uses TRBV18 and TRBJ1-1; D possibly corresponds to TRBD1 (6 bases). The V gene's germline CDR1 is KGHSH and CDR2 LQKENI. There are 15 residues in the CDR3. V lost 1 base, J lost 1 base, and 10 bases lay in between. CDR3 bases: TGTGCCAGCTCACCACAGGGGGTCGGGAACACTGAAGCTTTCTTT. Its translation: CASSPQGVGNTEAFF.

This clone occurred once. J is TRBJ2-1 and V is TRBV3-1 (or the pseudogene TRBV3-2); tentative D call: TRBD1 (6 bases). Germline CDR1 LGHDT, CDR2 YNNKEL (reference sequence). This CDR3 contains 16 residues. V was shortened by 3 bases and J by 0 bases, with 12 bases between the two germline ends. As DNA, the CDR3 is TGTGCCAGCAGCCAGACCGGGGACACCTCCTACAATGAGCAGTTCTTC. Its translation is CASSQTGDTSYNEQFF.

This clone was recorded only once. V usage is TRBV5-1 and J usage is TRBJ1-4; 8 positions match TRBD1. The V gene end was trimmed by 4 bases and the J gene end by 7 bases; junction bases not matched to a gene: 3. The CDR3 covers 13 residues. Germline V gene lookup returns CDR1 SGHRS and CDR2 YFSETQ. The CDR3 loop reads CASSGQGTEKLFF. For the CDR3, the DNA is TGCGCCAGCAGCGGACAGGGAACTGAAAAACTGTTTTTT.

J is TRBJ2-1 and V is TRBV3-1 (or the pseudogene TRBV3-2); possibly TRBD2 for D (5 bases). The V gene's germline CDR1 is LGHDT and CDR2 YNNKEL (reference sequence). With 4 bases removed from V and 7 bases from J, the gap between germline ends came to 14 bases. This CDR3 is 14 amino acids long. CDR3 protein: CASSPRASGNEQFF. CDR3 nucleotide sequence: TGTGCCAGCAGCCCGCGCGCCTCGGGGAATGAGCAGTTCTTC.